One sample yielded the 26 T cell receptor beta chains listed below, sequenced in a study of breast tumors, draining lymph nodes, adjacent tissues. TCRdb used MiXCR to reprocess the multiplex PCR reads, holding one entry per CDR3 protein. This table holds about 270,000 distinct CDR3 sequences, over 25% found once. Axillary draining lymph nodes of breast cancer patients supplied the node samples. Material: axillary lymph node tissue. The origin of the receptors is a female donor with breast cancer. Some clones in this sample may be carry-over from other donors' samples.

The chain's CDR3 is CASSFIAGRTETQYF. The CDR3, as DNA: TGTGCCAGCAGCTTTATAGCGGGACGCACAGAGACCCAGTACTTC. The rearrangement uses TRBV7-2 and TRBJ2-7, with 8 bases lining up with TRBD2. The assigned J gene may be wrong: the sequence end matches TRBJ2-5 better. Germline CDR1 and CDR2: SGHTA and FQGNSA. The CDR3 is made up of 15 amino acids.

Ten or more counts support this clonotype. This chain's CDR3 is CASSLGAVDYGYTF. The DNA of the CDR3 is TGTGCCAGCAGCTTGGGGGCGGTAGACTATGGCTACACCTTC. This chain links TRBV5-5 with TRBJ1-2; the D is unclear. The length of the CDR3 is 14 residues. Germline assignment: CDR1 SGHKS and CDR2 YYEKEE (reference sequence). Trimming removed 0 bases at V and 3 bases at J, with 9 bases between.

This clonotype was counted many times. The J gene is TRBJ2-7, the V gene TRBV2; D is unresolved. V dropped 6 bases and J dropped 0 bases, with 12 bases sitting between them. The CDR3 sequence is 14 residues long. The germline CDR1 and CDR2 sequences are SNHLY and FYNNEI. Here the CDR3 reads CASRLNVLSYEQYF. In nucleotides, the CDR3 is TGTGCCAGCAGACTCAACGTTCTCTCCTACGAGCAGTACTTC.

There are many counts of this clonotype. This chain connects TRBV29-1 to TRBJ2-1; TRBD2 is a possible D gene (6 bases). V was shortened by 7 bases and J by 2 bases, with 12 bases between the two germline ends. The germline CDR1 and CDR2 sequences are SQVTM and ANQGSEA. CDR3 size: 13 residues. The CDR3 sequence is CSGRLGTYNEQFF. CDR3 DNA sequence: TGCAGCGGGCGACTAGGGACCTACAATGAGCAGTTCTTC.

This clonotype has at least ten counts. This chain uses TRBV20-1 with TRBJ2-5; the D gene is possibly TRBD2 (6 bases). The CDR3 totals 13 residues. Germline CDR1 is DFQATT and CDR2 is SNEGSKA (reference sequence). V was cut by 2 bases and J by 5 bases, with 12 bases left in between. CDR3 region: CSARMAGRETQYF. The CDR3 DNA follows: TGCAGTGCTAGAATGGCGGGAAGGGAGACCCAGTACTTC.

In regard to this clonotype: A much larger clone differs from this one at a single base, so this may be a read error. CDR3 nucleotide sequence: TGCAATGCTAGGAGGGACAGGGTTGCCGAGCAGTACTTC. It codes for CNARRDRVAEQYF. The chain uses TRBV20-1 and TRBJ2-5; 9 bases match TRBD1. The J call is uncertain, as TRBJ2-7 better fits the DNA end. The CDR3 totals 13 residues. The germline V gene encodes CDR1 DFQATT and CDR2 SNEGSKA (reference sequence).

The V gene is TRBV4-2, the J gene TRBJ1-4, with D unclear. The CDR3 consists of 14 residues. The ends were cut back, 8 bases at V and 7 bases at J, with 17 bases in the middle. CDR1 LGHNA and CDR2 YNFKEQ come from the germline V gene. This chain's CDR3 is CASLLVAHGEKLFF. In DNA form, the CDR3 reads TGTGCCAGCCTCCTCGTCGCACACGGTGAAAAACTGTTTTTT.

This clonotype is a singleton in its sample. This chain uses TRBV11-2 with TRBJ1-1, with D possibly TRBD1 on 5 matching bases. CDR3 length equals 14 residues. Trimming cost V 5 bases and J 10 bases, with 20 bases left between them. The V gene's germline CDR1 is SGHAT and CDR2 FQNNGV. CDR3: CASSPDSQLKIAFF. In DNA form, the CDR3 reads TGTGCCAGCAGCCCCGACAGCCAACTAAAGATAGCTTTCTTT.

This clonotype was counted a few times. The rearrangement uses TRBV6-5 and TRBJ2-7, with 8 bases fitting TRBD1. V lost 5 bases and J lost 2; bases outside the gene matches: 8. This CDR3 comprises 15 residues. CDR1 is MNHEY, CDR2 SVGAGI, per germline. CDR3: CASSLPTGDTYEQYF. In DNA form, the CDR3 reads TGTGCCAGCAGTCTCCCGACAGGGGACACCTACGAGCAGTACTTC.

Ten or more counts support this clonotype. The V call is TRBV7-9, the J call TRBJ2-5; no reliable D call. Trimming cost V 1 base and J 2 bases, with 14 bases left between them. The CDR3 sequence is 16 residues long. Germline loops: CDR1 SEHNR, CDR2 FQNEAQ (reference sequence). DNA for the CDR3: TGTGCCAGCAGCTTAGGGGTAGTAGGTCAGCAAGAGACCCAGTACTTC. It translates to CASSLGVVGQQETQYF.

The rearrangement joins TRBV6-1 to TRBJ2-5; the D call may be TRBD1 or TRBD2 (5 bases each). Trimming stripped 7 bases from V and 4 bases from J, with 10 bases between. The CDR3 totals 12 residues. Germline CDR1 MNHNS, CDR2 SASEGT. The CDR3: CASTRGLETQYF. CDR3 nucleotides: TGTGCCAGCACACGGGGCCTAGAGACCCAGTACTTC.

This clonotype was observed a handful of times. A much more abundant neighbour one base away suggests this may be a read error. The chain employs TRBV2 and TRBJ2-7; maybe TRBD1 (6 bases). Per germline, CDR1 SNHLY and CDR2 FYNNEI. The CDR3 loop spans 14 amino acids. This CDR3 reads CASGNRDGSCEQYF. The DNA for the CDR3 is TGTGCCAGCGGGAACAGGGATGGCTCCTGCGAGCAGTACTTC.

Written as DNA, the CDR3 is TGTGCCAGCAGTTCCCCTACCCCAGGACTAGTGGGGGTCTACGAGCAGTACTTC. It codes for CASSSPTPGLVGVYEQYF. The genes are TRBV6-5 and TRBJ2-7; 7 positions match TRBD2. With 4 bases clipped from V and 3 bases from J, the junction kept 18 bases outside the gene matches. CDR1 is MNHEY, CDR2 SVGAGI, per germline. The CDR3 is 18 amino acids.

This clonotype was seen repeatedly, ten times or more. This chain connects TRBV7-2 to TRBJ2-1; D remains ambiguous. CDR1 is SGHTA, CDR2 FQGNSA, per germline. V lost 3 bases to trimming and J lost 0 bases, with 9 bases between them. The CDR3 totals 15 residues. The CDR3 sequence: CASSFTPSSYNEQFF. The CDR3 DNA sequence: TGTGCCAGCAGCTTTACCCCGAGCTCCTACAATGAGCAGTTCTTC.

This clonotype was recorded at least ten times. The DNA for the CDR3 is TGCAGCGCCACGGGATTAACCTACGAGCAGTACTTC. Protein sequence: CSATGLTYEQYF. The V gene is TRBV29-1, the J gene TRBJ2-7, with D possibly being TRBD2 (5 bases). CDR1 and CDR2 from the germline V gene are SQVTM and ANQGSEA. The CDR3 length is 12 residues. V shed 7 bases and J shed 2 bases, with 12 bases lying between them.

In this sample, this clonotype turned up a few times. CDR3: CASSGSQGLSYEQYF. In nucleotides, the CDR3 is TGTGCCAGCTCCGGGTCGCAGGGGCTCTCCTACGAGCAGTACTTC. This sequence joins TRBV18 and TRBJ2-7, with D tentatively TRBD1 (6 bases). V gave up 6 bases and J gave up 0 bases, with 15 bases separating them. Germline V lookup: CDR1 KGHSH, CDR2 LQKENI. The CDR3 sequence is 15 residues long.

This clonotype was observed at least ten times. This chain uses TRBV12-3 or TRBV12-4 with TRBJ2-7; D uncertain. V dropped 2 bases and J dropped 7 bases, with 9 bases sitting between them. The CDR3 sequence is 12 residues long. CDR3 nucleotides: TGTGCCAGCAGTTTAAGTGTGCAGGAGCAGTACTTC. Encoded protein: CASSLSVQEQYF.

This clonotype came up many times. The chain employs TRBV7-2 and TRBJ2-7; 7 bases match TRBD1. This CDR3 has 15 amino acids. The J segment lost 6 bases and the V segment lost 4 bases, leaving 12 bases of the junction unmatched. Germline CDR1 reads SGHTA; CDR2 reads FQGNSA. CDR3 DNA: TGTGCCAGCAGCTCGCCGATCCTAGGGGGCGGCGAGCAGTACTTC. This gives the protein CASSSPILGGGEQYF.

This clonotype was found many times. For the CDR3, the DNA is TGTGCCAGCAGCTTGGTAGGGGGACGGAAATATAATTCACCCCTCCACTTT. Its translation is CASSLVGGRKYNSPLHF. The chain has TRBV5-6 and TRBJ1-6; D is possibly TRBD1 (6 bases). The CDR3 contains 17 residues. The V gene's germline CDR1 is SGHDT and CDR2 YYEEEE. The V and J ends lost 0 bases and 4 bases respectively, with 14 bases between them.

The table lists this clonotype with many counts. This chain's CDR3 is CASSSRTTRVETQYF. In DNA form, the CDR3 reads TGTGCCAGCAGCTCCCGAACCACTAGAGTGGAGACCCAGTACTTC. The gene calls are TRBV7-2 and TRBJ2-5, with a tentative D call TRBD2 (5 bases). Trimming stripped 4 bases from V and 5 bases from J, with 17 bases between. CDR3 length equals 15 residues. Germline V CDR1 and CDR2: SGHTA, FQGNSA. The full variable domain, its missing parts supplied by reference TRBV7-2 and TRBJ2-5, is GAGVSQSPSNKVTEKGKDVELRCDPISGHTALYWYRQSLGQGLEFLIYFQGNSAPDKSGLPSDRFSAERTGGSVSTLTIQRTQQEDSAVYLCASSSRTTRVETQYFGPGTRLLVL.

V and J are TRBV7-9 and TRBJ1-1, with unresolved D. The CDR3 consists of 13 residues. V was shortened by 1 base and J by 7 bases, with 10 bases between the two germline ends. The germline CDR1 and CDR2 sequences are SEHNR and FQNEAQ (reference sequence). The CDR3 region is CASSLGQFIEAFF. CDR3 DNA: TGTGCCAGCAGCTTAGGGCAGTTCATTGAAGCTTTCTTT.

About this clonotype itself: The junction does not match germline at one end; this may be a read error. The J gene is TRBJ1-4, the V gene TRBV5-1; the D gene is possibly TRBD1 (6 bases). CDR3 length: 15 residues. The V gene's germline CDR1 is SGHRS and CDR2 YFSETQ. Here the CDR3 DNA reads TGCGCCGGCAGCCGTAGACAGGACGGTAACGAAAAACTGTTTTTT. It translates to CAGSRRQDGNEKLFF.

This clonotype has only a few counts. The V call is TRBV7-6, the J call TRBJ1-1, with D possibly TRBD1 on 5 matching bases. The CDR3 contains 16 residues. Germline CDR1 SGHVS, CDR2 FNYEAQ. The V end was cut by 1 base, the J end by 4 bases, with 16 bases between. CDR3 DNA: TGTGCCAGCAGCTTAGTCGGCAGGGAGTTGGGCACTGAAGCTTTCTTT. Amino acids: CASSLVGRELGTEAFF.

This rearrangement joins TRBV10-3 to TRBJ2-2, with D unclear. Per germline, CDR1 ENHRY and CDR2 SYGVKD. The length of the CDR3 is 16 residues. Trimming removed 9 bases from V and 2 bases from J, with 19 bases in between. As DNA, the CDR3 is TGTGCCATTAAGGCGGCAGGAGCTGGAAACACCGGGGAGCTGTTTTTT. As protein: CAIKAAGAGNTGELFF.

This clonotype showed up many times. Here the CDR3 reads CASSSNSLAGAYNEQFF. DNA of the CDR3: TGTGCCAGCAGCTCCAACTCACTAGCGGGAGCCTACAATGAGCAGTTCTTC. The rearrangement uses TRBV7-8 and TRBJ2-1, with TRBD2 matching 11 bases. Germline trimming cut 4 bases from V and 2 bases from J; bases unmatched to any gene: 7. This CDR3 has 17 residues. The V gene's germline CDR1 is SGHVS and CDR2 FQNEAQ.

As concerns this clonotype: This may be a read error, as it is one base from a much larger clone. The chain couples TRBV5-6 to TRBJ1-3; D might be TRBD1 (6 bases). Germline V gene sequence: CDR1 SGHDT, CDR2 YYEEEE. The CDR3 is made up of 15 amino acids. Between the trimmed V and J ends, which lost 7 bases and 0 bases, there was a span of 14 bases. The CDR3 region has the DNA TGTGCCAGCGGACAGACGACAGACTCTGGAAACACCATATATTTT. As protein: CASGQTTDSGNTIYF.